This T cell receptor (beta chain) was identified in a study of blood T cells in healthy people across ages. Those donating, healthy Caucasian individuals from Russia, were aged about 6 to 95. The authors extracted at least 6 micrograms of total RNA per sample. General study points: Lack of knowledge of donor CMV status possibly confounded expanded clonotype changes.

CDR3 length equals 15 residues. Details on this clonotype: Its antigen is as yet unknown. The junction shows a germline mismatch at one end, possibly a read error.

Through a sample-barcoded 5' primer and a J-beta primer mix, a second PCR was run for 7 to 11 cycles. With 12 random nucleotides, a template-switch adaptor tagged each individual cDNA molecule. TCRdb fed the 5' RACE reads into MiXCR, producing one record per CDR3 protein. The sample gives over 1.5 million distinct CDR3 sequences, roughly 50% of which show up once; roughly 2% is in the top ten. V usage is TRBV12-3 or TRBV12-4 and J usage is TRBJ2-1; a possible D gene is TRBD2 (7 bases). This clonotype was obtained from a woman aged 40-49 years in good health. Sequencing input: blood. CDR3 DNA sequence: TGTGCCAGCAGTTTACCGGGGGGCTCCCACAATGAGCAGTTCTTC. Encoded protein: CASSLPGGSHNEQFF.